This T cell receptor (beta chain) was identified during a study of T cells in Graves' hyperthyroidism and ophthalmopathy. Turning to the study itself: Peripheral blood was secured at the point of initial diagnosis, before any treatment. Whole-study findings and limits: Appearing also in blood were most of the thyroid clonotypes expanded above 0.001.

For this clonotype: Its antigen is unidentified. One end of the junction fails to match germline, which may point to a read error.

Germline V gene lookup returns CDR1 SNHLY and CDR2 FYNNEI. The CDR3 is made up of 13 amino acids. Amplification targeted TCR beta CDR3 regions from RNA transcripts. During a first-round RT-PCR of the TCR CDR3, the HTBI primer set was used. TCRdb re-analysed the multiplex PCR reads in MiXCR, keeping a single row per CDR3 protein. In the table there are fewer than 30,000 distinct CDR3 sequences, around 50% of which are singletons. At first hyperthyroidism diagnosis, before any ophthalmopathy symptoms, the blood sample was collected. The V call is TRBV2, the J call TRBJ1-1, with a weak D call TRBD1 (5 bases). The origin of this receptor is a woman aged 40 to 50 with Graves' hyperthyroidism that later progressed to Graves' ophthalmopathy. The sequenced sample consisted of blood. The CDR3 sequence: CASTGQLNTEVFF. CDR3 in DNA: TGTGCCAGTACGGGGCAATTGAACACTGAAGTTTTCTTT.